The present T cell receptor beta chain was sequenced within a study of T cell changes during pregnancy in multiple sclerosis (dated by TCRdb to the late 2010s). Broadly, across the study: The study examined how the T cell repertoire changed over the course of pregnancy in women with multiple sclerosis.

From the germline V gene, CDR1 is SNHLY and CDR2 is FYNNEI. The CDR3 runs 14 amino acids, cysteine and phenylalanine included. Of the read, only the CDR3 DNA is kept; its 42 bases are in frame from base 1. The V and J ends are trimmed by 6 bases and 3 bases, leaving 11 bases between them. Preparation of the library involved the immunoSEQ multiplex PCR assay. TCRdb holds this immuneACCESS table with in-frame rearrangements only. Some clones are missing; in checked studies, unresolved V genes explain under half, and the rest has no known cause. This sample has 55,000 to 70,000 clones in its table, and around nine tenths of those were observed once. The ten biggest clones cover about 0.3% of the sample. In this sample, this clone turned up once. The antigen it binds to is not known. Qualities for individual bases were not recorded, and no much larger clone is one base off.

The specimen was CD4+ T cells from peripheral blood mononuclear cells, collected after pregnancy. This TCR was recovered from a female donor with multiple sclerosis, enrolled in a pregnancy study. This sequence uses TRBV2 and TRBJ1-4; TRBD1 might be the D gene, on 5 matching bases. The DNA sequence is TGTGCCAGCAGAAAAAGGGGTCCTAATGAAAAACTGTTTTTT. Its protein is CASRKRGPNEKLFF.